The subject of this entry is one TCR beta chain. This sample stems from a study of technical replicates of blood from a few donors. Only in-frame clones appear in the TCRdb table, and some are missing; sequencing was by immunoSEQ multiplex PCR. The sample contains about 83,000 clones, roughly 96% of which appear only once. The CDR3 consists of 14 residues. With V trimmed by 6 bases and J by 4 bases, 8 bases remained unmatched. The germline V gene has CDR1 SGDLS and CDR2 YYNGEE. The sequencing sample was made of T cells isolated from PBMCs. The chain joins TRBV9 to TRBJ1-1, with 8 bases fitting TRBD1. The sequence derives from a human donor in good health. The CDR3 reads CASNRGDRGTEAFF. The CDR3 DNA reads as TGTGCCAGCAACAGGGGGGACCGGGGCACTGAAGCTTTCTTT.